One and the same sample provided the 10 T cell receptor beta chains below, sequenced in a study of cytomegalovirus exposure and HLA in healthy donors. The primer mix had 60 Vbeta and 13 Jbeta primers. Assay used: immunoSEQ multiplex PCR; TCRdb lists only in-frame clones, some missing. The sample lists 150,000 to 200,000 clones; about 76% were seen once. Sequencing was carried out using PBMCs. These TCRs come from a female donor in good health and CMV-seronegative.

This clone was detected many times. The V call is TRBV29-1, the J call TRBJ2-1, with TRBD2 matching 8 bases. The germline gives CDR1 SQVTM, CDR2 ANQGSEA. CDR3 size: 14 residues. V trimming: 7 bases; J trimming: 4 bases; junction bases outside the gene matches: 9. CDR3 residues: CSAVLADVYNEQFF. CDR3 DNA sequence: TGCAGCGCTGTACTAGCGGACGTTTACAATGAGCAGTTCTTC.

The V and J genes are TRBV5-6 and TRBJ2-5; D may be TRBD1 (5 bases). This CDR3 comprises 16 residues. Germline-derived CDR1 and CDR2 are SGHDT and YYEEEE. The germline V and J ends were trimmed by 4 bases and 2 bases, with 18 bases remaining between them. CDR3 loop: CASSQVGVVGQETQYF. In nucleotides, the CDR3 is TGTGCCAGCAGCCAGGTAGGGGTAGTAGGTCAAGAGACCCAGTACTTC.

The J gene is TRBJ1-5, the V gene TRBV7-3; D is unresolved. The CDR3 loop spans 14 amino acids. The V gene lost 8 bases and the J gene lost 0 bases, with 11 bases spanning the gap. The germline V gene has CDR1 SGHTA and CDR2 FQGTGA. CDR3 residues: CASAGRVSNQPQHF. The CDR3 region has the DNA TGTGCCAGCGCCGGTCGGGTTAGCAATCAGCCCCAGCATTTT.

V usage is TRBV7-9 and J usage is TRBJ1-2; 8 bases match TRBD1. The ends lost 3 bases at V and 8 bases at J; junction bases unmatched: 14. The length of the CDR3 is 16 residues. Germline V gene lookup returns CDR1 SEHNR and CDR2 FQNEAQ (reference sequence). The CDR3 DNA is TGTGCCAGCAGCTTTACTACTCTTTGGGACAGGCAGGGCTACACCTTC. It codes for CASSFTTLWDRQGYTF.

This clone was observed a handful of times. V and J are TRBV7-9 and TRBJ1-2; D is unresolved. Trimming removed 3 bases at V and 2 bases at J, with 4 bases between. The CDR3 is 12 amino acids. Germline V gives CDR1 SEHNR, CDR2 FQNEAQ (reference sequence). DNA of the CDR3: TGTGCCAGCAGCTTCGTGAACTATGGCTACACCTTC. Translation gives CASSFVNYGYTF. Full variable domain (rest looked up from reference TRBV7-9 and TRBJ1-2): DTGVSQNPRHKITKRGQNVTFRCDPISEHNRLYWYRQTLGQGPEFLTYFQNEAQLEKSRLLSDRFSAERPKGSFSTLEIQRTEQGDSAMYLCASSFVNYGYTFGSGTRLTVV.

The rearrangement joins TRBV5-1 to TRBJ2-5; D perhaps matches TRBD2 (6 bases). CDR3 size: 16 residues. Germline loops: CDR1 SGHRS, CDR2 YFSETQ. Deletions cut 0 bases from V and 5 bases from J, with 17 bases between. In DNA, the CDR3 is TGCGCCAGCAGCTTGGAGGCTAGCGCCTACTGGGAGACCCAGTACTTC. Residues: CASSLEASAYWETQYF.

This chain links TRBV2 with TRBJ2-1; perhaps TRBD2 as D (5 bases). Trimming cost V 4 bases and J 3 bases, with 10 bases left between them. Per germline, CDR1 SNHLY and CDR2 FYNNEI. The CDR3 is made up of 14 amino acids. This chain's CDR3 is CASSAYRGYNEQFF. Here the CDR3 DNA reads TGTGCCAGCAGTGCTTACCGGGGCTACAATGAGCAGTTCTTC.

The chain combines TRBV5-1 with TRBJ2-7; TRBD2 might be the D (6 bases). This CDR3 contains 14 residues. The V gene's germline CDR1 is SGHRS and CDR2 YFSETQ. V gave up 3 bases and J gave up 5 bases, with 15 bases separating them. The CDR3 region has the DNA TGCGCCAGCAGCTCCCCCCGGGGGACCGACGAGCAGTACTTC. Translation gives CASSSPRGTDEQYF.

The chain has TRBV25-1 and TRBJ2-2; D gene unclear. The CDR3 runs to 13 residues. CDR1 is MGHDK, CDR2 SYGVNS, per germline. Trimming shortened V by 10 bases and J by 6 bases, and 15 bases separated the two germline ends. The CDR3: CATRGVGSGELFF. The CDR3 nucleotides are TGTGCCACGAGAGGCGTAGGTTCCGGGGAGCTGTTTTTT.

This rearrangement joins TRBV7-2 to TRBJ2-3; TRBD1 is a possible D gene (5 bases). Trimming pared 5 bases from V and 5 bases from J, leaving 17 bases between. The germline CDR1 and CDR2 sequences are SGHTA and FQGNSA. This CDR3 comprises 15 residues. The DNA of the CDR3 is TGTGCCAGCAGCACCCGTGTGGGGCCAAAAGATACGCAGTATTTT. Its protein product is CASSTRVGPKDTQYF.